What follows describes a single TCR beta chain. What it binds is not known. The sample is drawn from a study of T cells expressing NK-cell markers. Study-wide points: Dominance of the CD3+CD56-NKG2C+ fraction by these clonotypes also held in a handful of donors.

This CDR3 is 14 amino acids long. Germline V gene data show CDR1 as SEHNR and CDR2 as FQNEAQ (reference sequence). For each CDR3 protein, TCRdb gives one entry from its re-call of the 5' RACE reads, without DNA. The specimen's table records some 440,000 distinct CDR3 sequences. This receptor was taken from a woman aged 45 to 65 in good health. The rearrangement links TRBV7-9 to TRBJ2-7; the D call from TCRdb, TRBD1, cannot be confirmed without DNA. The sequenced sample was blood T cells: a sorted CD56 or NKG2C T cell subset, CD4+ or CD8+ T cells, or bulk PBMC T cells (not recorded which). CDR3 in amino acids: CASRPRDNPYEQYF.